A single sample gave rise to the 17 T cell receptor beta chains below, sequenced in a study of shared clonotypes between healthy human individuals. Sequencing used immunoSEQ multiplex PCR; TCRdb keeps in-frame clones, though not all of them. The repertoire consists of around 2,100,000 clones, with about 95% occurring once and the leading ten covering 1.2%. Positive CCR7 selection of CD45RO-negative cells yielded the naive CD8 cells, and terminally differentiated effector memory CD45RA+ cells were excluded. The sequenced sample consisted of naive CD8+ T cells sorted from blood. All receptors come from a man between 18 and 35 years old in good health.

About this clone itself: The junction departs from the called germline gene at one end, perhaps through a read error. The chain links TRBV7-9 to TRBJ2-7, with a weak D call TRBD1 (5 bases). The length of the CDR3 is 10 residues. Germline lookup yields CDR1 SEHNR and CDR2 FQNEAQ (reference sequence). The CDR3 DNA reads as TGTGCCAGCAGCTTAGCGGGGCAGGACTTC. It yields the protein CASSLAGQDF.

The rearrangement joins TRBV29-1 to TRBJ2-2; 8 bases map to TRBD1. The length of the CDR3 is 12 residues. V lost 4 bases and J lost 6; bases outside the gene matches: 1. Germline V gives CDR1 SQVTM, CDR2 ANQGSEA. The CDR3, as DNA: TGCAGCGTTGGACAGGGGTCCGGGGAGCTGTTTTTT. Its translation is CSVGQGSGELFF.

The V call is TRBV7-9, the J call TRBJ2-7; 8 bases line up with TRBD1. Germline lookup yields CDR1 SEHNR and CDR2 FQNEAQ (reference sequence). The V and J ends lost 5 bases and 3 bases, in that order; junction bases with no gene match: 9. There are 15 residues in the CDR3. The CDR3 region has the DNA TGTGCCAGCAGCCTCCGACAGGGGACCTACTACGAGCAGTACTTC. It codes for CASSLRQGTYYEQYF.

J is TRBJ2-7 and V is TRBV5-1, with D possibly being TRBD1 (6 bases). Deletions cut 0 bases from V and 6 bases from J, with 22 bases between. The CDR3 extends over 17 amino acids. The germline V gene has CDR1 SGHRS and CDR2 YFSETQ. In nucleotides, the CDR3 is TGCGCCAGCAGCTTGGTCCCCTTACAGGGTTTACTGGGCGAGCAGTACTTC. It encodes CASSLVPLQGLLGEQYF.

The chain recombines TRBV28 with TRBJ2-7; TRBD1 agrees at 9 bases. The CDR3 contains 15 residues. Germline CDR1 MDHEN, CDR2 SYDVKM. Trimming cost V 4 bases and J 7 bases; bases outside gene matches: 11. The CDR3 here is CASSSRGQGLTEQYF. The CDR3 DNA reads as TGTGCCAGCAGTTCTAGGGGACAGGGACTTACGGAGCAGTACTTC.

In this sample, this clone turned up once. The gene calls are TRBV13 and TRBJ2-7; TRBD1 might be the D (5 bases). Germline CDR1 reads PRHDT; CDR2 reads FYEKMQ (reference sequence). V lost 1 base and J lost 6, with 10 bases in between. The CDR3 has 13 amino acids. CDR3 residues: CASSLAPGLEQYF. In nucleotides, the CDR3 is TGTGCCAGCAGCTTAGCACCAGGGCTCGAGCAGTACTTC.

The rearrangement joins TRBV5-5 to TRBJ1-2; D uncertain. Between the trimmed V and J ends, which lost 3 bases and 5 bases, there was a span of 20 bases. Germline values: CDR1 SGHKS, CDR2 YYEKEE (reference sequence). The CDR3 is 16 amino acids. The CDR3: CASSYSLDLVIYGYTF. In DNA, the CDR3 is TGTGCCAGCAGCTATTCACTCGATCTAGTAATATATGGCTACACCTTC.

The V gene is TRBV5-1, the J gene TRBJ2-2; 7 bases map to TRBD1. After removal of 4 bases from V and 4 bases from J, the junction contained 7 bases not matched to a gene. Germline V gene data show CDR1 as SGHRS and CDR2 as YFSETQ. This CDR3 is 15 amino acids long. The CDR3 is CASSEDRAGTGELFF. The CDR3, as DNA: TGCGCCAGCAGCGAAGACAGGGCGGGCACCGGGGAGCTGTTTTTT. The whole variable domain, filled in from reference TRBV5-1 and TRBJ2-2, reads KAGVTQTPRYLIKTRGQQVTLSCSPISGHRSVSWYQQTPGQGLQFLFEYFSETQRNKGNFPGRFSGRQFSNSRSEMNVSTLELGDSALYLCASSEDRAGTGELFFGEGSRLTVL.

The CDR3 region has the DNA TGTGCCTGGAGGGGGGACAGTGTAGCCAAAAACATTCAGTACTTC. This gives the protein CAWRGDSVAKNIQYF. The gene calls are TRBV30 and TRBJ2-4, with 7 positions matching TRBD1. The CDR3 covers 15 residues. Unmatched junction bases numbered 5, after V lost 3 bases and J lost 0 bases. Germline-derived CDR1 and CDR2 are GTSNPN and SVGIG (reference sequence).

The chain couples TRBV5-4 to TRBJ2-7; tentatively, D is TRBD1 (6 bases). Germline assignment: CDR1 SGHNT and CDR2 YYREEE (reference sequence). The CDR3 contains 15 residues. V lost 3 bases to trimming and J lost 0 bases, with 13 bases between them. The CDR3 sequence is CASSSFRDTSYEQYF. DNA of the CDR3: TGTGCCAGCAGCTCCTTCCGGGACACCTCCTACGAGCAGTACTTC. The complete variable domain, with remaining parts taken from reference TRBV5-4 and TRBJ2-7, reads ETGVTQSPTHLIKTRGQQVTLRCSSQSGHNTVSWYQQALGQGPQFIFQYYREEENGRGNFPPRFSGLQFPNYSSELNVNALELDDSALYLCASSSFRDTSYEQYFGPGTRLTVT.

The chain recombines TRBV10-2 with TRBJ1-1; no clear D. The CDR3 consists of 12 residues. The germline CDR1 and CDR2 sequences are WSHSY and SAAADI. V lost 10 bases, J lost 3 bases, and 12 bases lay in between. The CDR3 spells CATKSLYTEAFF. CDR3 nucleotide sequence: TGCGCCACCAAGTCTCTCTACACTGAAGCTTTCTTT.

The CDR3 spells CASSIWEGGNGYTF. CDR3 coding DNA: TGTGCCAGTAGTATATGGGAGGGGGGCAATGGCTACACCTTC. The chain is built from TRBV19 and TRBJ1-2; a possible D gene is TRBD1 (6 bases). Trimming took off 2 bases at V and 6 bases at J, with 13 bases between the two ends. The CDR3 loop spans 14 amino acids. Per the germline V gene, CDR1 is LNHDA and CDR2 is SQIVND (reference sequence).

The chain uses TRBV6-1 and TRBJ2-1; TRBD1 might be the D (6 bases). Trimming cost V 3 bases and J 7 bases, with 16 bases left between them. CDR1 and CDR2 from the germline V gene are MNHNS and SASEGT. There are 15 residues in the CDR3. CDR3 sequence (DNA): TGTGCCAGCAGTGACTACGGGACATTGGGGAATGAGCAGTTCTTC. It codes for CASSDYGTLGNEQFF.

The chain couples TRBV29-1 to TRBJ1-2; TRBD1 aligns across 8 bases. CDR1 is SQVTM and CDR2 is ANQGSEA in the germline V gene. The J segment lost 6 bases and the V segment lost 1 base, leaving 7 bases of the junction unmatched. The CDR3 spans 14 residues. The CDR3 DNA is TGCAGCGTTGAAGGCAGGGGGCGTTTCGATGGCTACACCTTC. This encodes CSVEGRGRFDGYTF.

CDR3 amino acids: CASSSGSPDTQYF. The CDR3 DNA reads as TGTGCCAGCAGCTCAGGCTCACCGGATACGCAGTATTTT. The chain links TRBV5-6 to TRBJ2-3; D gene unclear. The CDR3 spans 13 residues. Germline CDR1 and CDR2: SGHDT and YYEEEE. The V end lost 3 bases, the J end lost 6 bases, and 11 bases lay between the germline ends.

This clone is a singleton in its sample. The chain couples TRBV9 to TRBJ1-2, with 10 positions matching TRBD1. Germline loops: CDR1 SGDLS, CDR2 YYNGEE. The V segment lost 3 bases and the J segment 3 bases; nucleotides outside the gene matches: 11. The CDR3 is made up of 17 amino acids. In nucleotides, the CDR3 is TGTGCCAGCAGCGAGAGTGAGGGGACAGGGGCGTACTATGGCTACACCTTC. Translation: CASSESEGTGAYYGYTF.

This chain joins TRBV4-1 and TRBJ2-6; D is ambiguous. The CDR3 is 15 residues long. Germline CDR1 is MGHRA and CDR2 is YSYEKL. V lost 5 bases, J lost 0 bases, and 8 bases lay in between. Written as DNA, the CDR3 is TGCGCCAGCAGCTCTGTCCGCTCTGGGGCCAACGTCCTGACTTTC. Its protein product is CASSSVRSGANVLTF.